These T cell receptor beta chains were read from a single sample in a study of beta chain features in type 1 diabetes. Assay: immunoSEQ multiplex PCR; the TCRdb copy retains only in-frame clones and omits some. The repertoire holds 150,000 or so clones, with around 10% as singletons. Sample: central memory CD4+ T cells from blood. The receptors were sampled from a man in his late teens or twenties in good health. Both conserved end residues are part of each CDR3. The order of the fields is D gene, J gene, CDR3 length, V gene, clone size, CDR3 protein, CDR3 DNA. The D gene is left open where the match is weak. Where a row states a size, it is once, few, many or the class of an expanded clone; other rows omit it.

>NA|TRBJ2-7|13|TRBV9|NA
CASSVGLSYEQYF
TGTGCCAGCAGCGTAGGCTTGTCCTACGAGCAGTACTTC
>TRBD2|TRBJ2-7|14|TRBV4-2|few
CASSSAGVSYEQYF
TGTGCCAGCAGCTCCGCGGGAGTATCCTACGAGCAGTACTTC
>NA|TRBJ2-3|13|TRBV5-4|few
CASSLAGSDTQYF
TGTGCCAGCAGCTTGGCCGGGTCAGATACGCAGTATTTT
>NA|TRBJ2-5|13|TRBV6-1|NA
CASSGTAQETQYF
TGTGCCAGCAGTGGGACAGCACAAGAGACCCAGTACTTC
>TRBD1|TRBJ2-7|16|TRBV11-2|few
CASSAQDRGRRYEQYF
TGTGCCAGCAGCGCCCAAGACAGGGGCCGTCGCTACGAGCAGTACTTC
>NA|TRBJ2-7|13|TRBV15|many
CATSRPGGYEQYF
TGTGCCACCAGCAGGCCCGGTGGTTACGAGCAGTACTTC
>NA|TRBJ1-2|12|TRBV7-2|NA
CASSSPVYGYTF
TGTGCCAGCAGCTCTCCGGTCTATGGCTACACCTTC
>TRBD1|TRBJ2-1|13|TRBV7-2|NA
CASSLDRGKGQFF
TGTGCCAGCAGCTTGGACAGGGGTAAGGGGCAGTTCTTC
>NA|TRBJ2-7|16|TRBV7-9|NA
CASSGSAQGGSYEQYF
TGTGCCAGCAGCGGCAGTGCGCAGGGAGGTTCCTACGAGCAGTACTTC
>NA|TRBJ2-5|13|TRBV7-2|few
CASSLVKGGVAYF
TGTGCCAGCAGCTTAGTTAAAGGGGGAGTGGCGTACTTC
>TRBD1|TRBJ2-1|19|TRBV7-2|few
CASSFFRTGRVRAYNEQFF
TGTGCCAGCAGCTTTTTTCGGACAGGACGAGTGCGGGCCTACAATGAGCAGTTCTTC
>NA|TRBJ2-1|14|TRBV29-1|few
CSVGRTSSYNEQFF
TGCAGCGTTGGCCGGACGTCCTCCTACAATGAGCAGTTCTTC
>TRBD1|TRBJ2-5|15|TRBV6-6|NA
CASSTGQARQETQYF
TGTGCCAGCAGCACAGGACAGGCTAGACAAGAGACCCAGTACTTC
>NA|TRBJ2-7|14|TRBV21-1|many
CARFSGSLTGEQYF
TGTGCCAGGTTCTCAGGGTCCCTAACGGGCGAGCAGTACTTC
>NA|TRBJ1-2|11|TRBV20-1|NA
CSARSGVGYTF
TGCAGTGCTAGATCGGGGGTTGGCTACACCTTC